This T cell receptor (beta chain) came from a study of memory CD4+ T cells and cytomegalovirus serostatus. Single viable CD3+CD4+CD8-CD45RO+ cells were sorted as the memory CD4+ T cells. Serum IgG to CMV pp150, pp28, p38 and p52 defined serostatus. The germline V gene encodes CDR1 SGHAT and CDR2 FQNNGV. The CDR3 runs to 13 residues. The V end was cut by 3 bases, the J end by 6 bases, with 11 bases between. The table lists this clone with a few counts. The antigen is unknown. Repertoires were generated with immunoSEQ multiplex PCR, while TCRdb's copy carries only in-frame clones and drops some. This sample has about 75,000 clones, with around four fifths found just once. Study-level findings and limits: CMV serostatus prediction reached median AUC 0.95, or 0.91 with US-trained model.

Input material: memory CD4+ T cells from blood. The chain combines TRBV11-2 with TRBJ1-1, with D possibly TRBD1 on 5 matching bases. The origin of this receptor is an adult in good health and CMV-seropositive. The CDR3: CASSLGQYPEAFF. CDR3 coding DNA: TGTGCCAGCAGCTTGGGGCAATACCCTGAAGCTTTCTTT.